This entry concerns a single T cell receptor beta chain. In the PCR, 60 Vbeta and 13 Jbeta primers were used. The protocol was immunoSEQ multiplex PCR, while the TCRdb copy is restricted to in-frame clones and leaves out a portion. Of about 80,000 clones in the sample, around 82% were seen once. The data were obtained in a study of cytomegalovirus exposure and HLA in healthy donors. Overall study context: Most donors, more than 80% of more than 300 genotyped, fell in the Caucasian-associated ancestry cluster.

The CDR3 is 9 amino acids. The source is a man aged 50 to 60 in good health and CMV-seronegative. The sample was PBMCs. The chain uses TRBV21-1 and TRBJ2-5; TRBD1, the table's D call, was not compared with the DNA. TRBV21-1 is listed as a pseudogene. As DNA, the CDR3 is TGTGCCAGCAGCTCCAGTCAGTACTTC. It translates to CASSSSQYF.